The 17 T cell receptor beta chains given below trace back to one sample, sequenced in a study of response to subunit inactivated influenza vaccine. TCRdb analysed the RT-PCR reads with MiXCR anew, one entry per CDR3 protein. This sample yields about 530,000 distinct CDR3 sequences, of which over 10% are seen a single time; around 14% belongs to the top ten. This specimen was PBMCs from blood, taken 35 to 45 days after vaccination. All receptors come from a man aged 50-59 years who received an inactivated influenza vaccine.

This clonotype has just a few counts. The chain couples TRBV7-8 to TRBJ2-2, with TRBD2 identical over 11 bases. CDR3 length: 15 residues. J gave up 1 base and V 5 bases, and 0 bases lay outside the gene matches. The V gene's germline CDR1 is SGHVS and CDR2 FQNEAQ. For the CDR3, the DNA is TGTGCCAGCAGCGGACTAGCGGGGAACACCGGGGAGCTGTTTTTT. Translated: CASSGLAGNTGELFF.

This clonotype was picked up many times. The chain joins TRBV5-1 to TRBJ2-7, with D perhaps TRBD2 (5 bases). Trimming left V 2 bases short and J 3 bases short, with 15 bases between. This CDR3 has 15 amino acids. CDR1 is SGHRS, CDR2 YFSETQ, per germline. The CDR3 DNA reads TGCGCCAGCAGCTTATCGCTAGCCCTCAACTACGAGCAGTACTTC. Its translation is CASSLSLALNYEQYF.

In its sample, this clonotype was seen a few times. The genes are TRBV2 and TRBJ2-4; D might be TRBD1 (6 bases). Germline loops: CDR1 SNHLY, CDR2 FYNNEI. V was trimmed by 4 bases and J by 4 bases, leaving 14 bases between them. This CDR3 has 15 amino acids. This CDR3 reads CASSVAAGVKNIQYF. CDR3 nucleotide sequence: TGTGCCAGCAGTGTCGCGGCAGGGGTAAAAAACATTCAGTACTTC.

The V call is TRBV7-9, the J call TRBJ2-5; the D gene could be TRBD1 or TRBD2 (5 bases each). The CDR3 runs to 14 residues. V was clipped by 5 bases and J by 5 bases, with 15 bases between them. Germline V lookup: CDR1 SEHNR, CDR2 FQNEAQ (reference sequence). CDR3 sequence: CASSPINRRETQYF. The CDR3 coding sequence is TGTGCCAGCAGCCCAATAAACAGGAGGGAGACCCAGTACTTC. The full variable domain, in which reference TRBV7-9 and TRBJ2-5 provide the parts outside the CDR3, is DTGVSQNPRHKITKRGQNVTFRCDPISEHNRLYWYRQTLGQGPEFLTYFQNEAQLEKSRLLSDRFSAERPKGSFSTLEIQRTEQGDSAMYLCASSPINRRETQYFGPGTRLLVL.

This clonotype was observed at least ten times. This chain links TRBV20-1 with TRBJ1-2, with D uncertain. CDR3 length: 11 amino acids. Trimming stripped 3 bases from V and 7 bases from J, with 9 bases between. The germline CDR1 and CDR2 sequences are DFQATT and SNEGSKA (reference sequence). CDR3 sequence (DNA): TGCAGTGCTAGTACTTTAACTGGCTACACCTTC. Protein product: CSASTLTGYTF.

The gene calls are TRBV7-2 and TRBJ2-2; TRBD1 is a possible D gene (6 bases). The germline V gene has CDR1 SGHTA and CDR2 FQGNSA. The CDR3 runs to 16 residues. V lost 5 bases, J lost 4 bases, and 17 bases lay in between. CDR3 DNA: TGTGCCAGCAGCGGTACAGGGCAGGCGGGCACCGGGGAGCTGTTTTTT. Translating gives CASSGTGQAGTGELFF.

This clonotype appeared a few times. The chain is built from TRBV11-2 and TRBJ2-5; D possibly corresponds to TRBD1 (6 bases). The CDR3 is 14 amino acids. Germline V gene sequence: CDR1 SGHAT, CDR2 FQNNGV. V lost 5 bases to trimming and J lost 5 bases, with 15 bases between them. Here the CDR3 reads CASSLITGIETQYF. In DNA, the CDR3 is TGTGCCAGCAGCCTCATTACAGGGATTGAGACCCAGTACTTC.

The chain uses TRBV5-1 and TRBJ2-6; 9 nucleotides line up with TRBD1. Per the germline V gene, CDR1 is SGHRS and CDR2 is YFSETQ. V lost 0 bases and J lost 3; bases outside the gene matches: 10. The CDR3 loop spans 19 amino acids. CDR3 nucleotide sequence: TGCGCCAGCAGCTTGGCTCCGTTGGGACAGGGAAGTGGGGCCAACGTCCTGACTTTC. The encoded protein is CASSLAPLGQGSGANVLTF. The full variable domain, rest sourced from reference TRBV5-1 and TRBJ2-6, is KAGVTQTPRYLIKTRGQQVTLSCSPISGHRSVSWYQQTPGQGLQFLFEYFSETQRNKGNFPGRFSGRQFSNSRSEMNVSTLELGDSALYLCASSLAPLGQGSGANVLTFGAGSRLTVL.

The rearrangement links TRBV15 to TRBJ1-5; D not certain. CDR3 length: 15 amino acids. Germline CDR1 is LNHNV and CDR2 is YYDKDF (reference sequence). V lost 7 bases and J 2 bases, leaving 15 bases between the germline ends. The CDR3 reads CATTRDNVGNQPQHF. CDR3 coding DNA: TGTGCCACCACGCGGGATAACGTAGGCAATCAGCCCCAGCATTTT. Together with reference TRBV15 and TRBJ1-5, the CDR3 gives the full variable domain: DAMVIQNPRYQVTQFGKPVTLSCSQTLNHNVMYWYQQKSSQAPKLLFHYYDKDFNNEADTPDNFQSRRPNTSFCFLDIRSPGLGDTAMYLCATTRDNVGNQPQHFGDGTRLSIL.

The chain recombines TRBV10-3 with TRBJ2-1, with TRBD2 matching 8 bases. V shed 0 bases, J shed 6 bases, and the junction held 7 bases outside the gene matches. The CDR3 runs 16 residues. Per germline, CDR1 ENHRY and CDR2 SYGVKD. The CDR3 region is CAISESRREEFNEQFF. The CDR3 region has the DNA TGTGCCATCAGTGAGTCGAGGCGGGAGGAATTCAATGAGCAGTTCTTC.

In its sample, this clonotype was seen a few times. The chain carries TRBV20-1 and TRBJ2-1, with 7 bases that match TRBD1. The CDR3 runs to 14 residues. Germline values: CDR1 DFQATT, CDR2 SNEGSKA (reference sequence). The V segment lost 8 bases and the J segment 6 bases; nucleotides outside the gene matches: 13. CDR3 amino acids: CSTPDWTGSNEQFF. DNA of the CDR3: TGCAGTACACCCGATTGGACAGGTTCCAATGAGCAGTTCTTC.

The V gene is TRBV12-3 or TRBV12-4, the J gene TRBJ1-1, with unresolved D. The CDR3 covers 14 residues. V lost 3 bases and J lost 4, with 12 bases in between. CDR3 nucleotides: TGTGCCAGCAGTTTGGGCAGCTGGGCCACTGAAGCTTTCTTT. It encodes CASSLGSWATEAFF.

The chain couples TRBV18 to TRBJ2-5, with 7 bases aligning to TRBD1. Trimming at V came to 2 bases and at J to 5 bases, leaving 5 bases not matched to a gene. The length of the CDR3 is 14 residues. Looked up from germline, CDR1 is KGHSH and CDR2 is LQKENI. The CDR3 here is CASSPSTGVETQYF. In DNA form, the CDR3 reads TGTGCCAGCTCACCATCCACAGGGGTTGAGACCCAGTACTTC.

This clonotype was recorded a few times. The chain couples TRBV20-1 to TRBJ2-7; 7 bases fit TRBD1. CDR1 is DFQATT and CDR2 is SNEGSKA in the germline V gene (reference sequence). Unmatched junction bases numbered 10, after V lost 8 bases and J lost 6 bases. This CDR3 has 12 residues. CDR3 coding DNA: TGCAGTCCAGGACGAAGGGGGCGCGAGCAGTACTTC. Protein: CSPGRRGREQYF.

This clonotype ranks as large (0.1 to 1%). The V and J genes are TRBV6-2 or TRBV6-3 and TRBJ2-5, with D possibly being TRBD2 (5 bases). CDR1 and CDR2 from the germline V gene are MNHEY and SVGEGT. This CDR3 comprises 13 residues. Trimming cost V 3 bases and J 2 bases, with 7 bases left between them. The DNA for the CDR3 is TGTGCCAGCAGTTATAGACTACAAGAGACCCAGTACTTC. Its protein is CASSYRLQETQYF.

This clonotype was seen more than once but under ten times. This chain uses TRBV5-5 with TRBJ2-5; D gene uncertain. Germline CDR1 SGHKS, CDR2 YYEKEE (reference sequence). The CDR3 runs to 12 residues. The V end lost 4 bases, the J end lost 4 bases, and 8 bases lay between the germline ends. The chain's CDR3 is CASSKKGETQYF. The CDR3 DNA reads TGTGCCAGCAGCAAGAAGGGAGAGACCCAGTACTTC.

This chain links TRBV12-3 or TRBV12-4 with TRBJ2-1; TRBD2 matches at 9 bases. The CDR3 length is 16 residues. Trimming took 5 bases from V and 4 from J; bases not matched to a gene: 9. The CDR3 nucleotides read TGTGCCAGCAGTACCTCTAGCGGGGAGGATTACAATGAGCAGTTCTTC. It yields the protein CASSTSSGEDYNEQFF.